This T cell receptor (beta chain) was identified during a study of spatial heterogeneity in lung cancer. Study-wide context: The average appearance count of each unique TCR and UMI combination in raw reads was more than ten. Study-wide points: Ubiquitous expanded tumor TCRs surfaced in blood more at resection than they did at follow-up.

Every cDNA TCR molecule received its own unique molecular identifier. TCRdb re-analysed the 5' RACE reads in MiXCR, keeping a single row per CDR3 protein. This table holds about 26,000 distinct CDR3 sequences, 9.5% to 15% found once. This clonotype appeared many times. Its antigen is unknown. Time point defined: sample taken at primary tumor resection. Researchers sequenced whole RNA taken from tumor, nontumor lung or frozen PBMC without sorting. Samples came from some 71 TRACERx patients with untreated early-stage lung cancer. CDR1 is SGHRS, CDR2 YFSETQ, per germline. This CDR3 spans 14 amino acids. Trimming took 1 base from V and 8 from J, leaving 13 bases between them.

The genes are TRBV5-1 and TRBJ1-5; D not certain. The TCR originated in a female donor with early-stage non-small cell lung cancer. The source was PBMCs, collected at surgery. This CDR3 is CASSLPGDEEPQHF. In nucleotides, the CDR3 is TGCGCCAGCAGCTTGCCCGGGGATGAGGAGCCCCAGCATTTT. The whole variable domain, filled in from reference TRBV5-1 and TRBJ1-5, reads KAGVTQTPRYLIKTRGQQVTLSCSPISGHRSVSWYQQTPGQGLQFLFEYFSETQRNKGNFPGRFSGRQFSNSRSEMNVSTLELGDSALYLCASSLPGDEEPQHFGDGTRLSIL.